The clone carrying this TCR beta chain was found a few times. The antigen remains unidentified. This sample was included in a study of cytomegalovirus exposure and HLA in healthy donors. Study-wide results and caveats: Accurate prediction of HLA-A and HLA-B alleles (for most subjects) was reportedly achieved from TCR beta sequences. In an earlier analysis, productive rearrangement rates for most beta V segments clustered near 87% or 30%. Researchers catalogued approximately 170 TCR beta chains as cytomegalovirus-associated.

The primer mix had 60 Vbeta and 13 Jbeta primers. Sequenced by immunoSEQ multiplex PCR; TCRdb stores in-frame clones only, minus some. Among 110,000 to 150,000 clones listed, around 79% were seen once. Trimming pared 6 bases from V and 1 base from J, leaving 16 bases between. Germline-derived CDR1 and CDR2 are MNHEY and SMNVEV (reference sequence). The CDR3 covers 15 residues. Sequenced material: PBMCs. The TCR was taken from a woman aged 25 to 39 in good health and CMV-seronegative. This chain uses TRBV27 with TRBJ2-7, with D maybe TRBD1 (6 bases). The CDR3 coding sequence is TGTGCCAGCAGGGACCTACTGACAGGATCCTACGAGCAGTACTTC. This codes for CASRDLLTGSYEQYF.